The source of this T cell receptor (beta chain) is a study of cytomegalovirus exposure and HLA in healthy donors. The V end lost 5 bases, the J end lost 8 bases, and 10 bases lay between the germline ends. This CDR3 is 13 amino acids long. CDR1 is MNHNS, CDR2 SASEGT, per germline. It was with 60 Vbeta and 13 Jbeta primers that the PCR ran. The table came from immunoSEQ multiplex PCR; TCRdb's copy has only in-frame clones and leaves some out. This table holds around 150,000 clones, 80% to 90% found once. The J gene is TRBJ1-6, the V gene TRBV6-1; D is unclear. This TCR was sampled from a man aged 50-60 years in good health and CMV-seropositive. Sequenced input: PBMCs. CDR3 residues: CASSFELDSPLHF. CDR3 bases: TGTGCCAGCAGTTTCGAACTTGATTCACCCCTCCACTTT.